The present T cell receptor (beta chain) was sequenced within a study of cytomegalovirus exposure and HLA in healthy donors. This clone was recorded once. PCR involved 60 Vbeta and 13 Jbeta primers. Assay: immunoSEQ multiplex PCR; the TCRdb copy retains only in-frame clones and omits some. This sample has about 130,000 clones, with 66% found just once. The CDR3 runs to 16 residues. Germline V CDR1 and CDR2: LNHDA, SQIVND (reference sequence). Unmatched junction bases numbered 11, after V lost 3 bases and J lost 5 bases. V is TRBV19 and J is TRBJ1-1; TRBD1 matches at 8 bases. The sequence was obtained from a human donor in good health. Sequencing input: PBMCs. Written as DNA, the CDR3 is TGTGCCAGTAGTATCCCCGGGACAGGAGAGGTGACTGAAGCTTTCTTT. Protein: CASSIPGTGEVTEAFF. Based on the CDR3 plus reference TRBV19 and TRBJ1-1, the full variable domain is DGGITQSPKYLFRKEGQNVTLSCEQNLNHDAMYWYRQDPGQGLRLIYYSQIVNDFQKGDIAEGYSVSREKKESFPLTVTSAQKNPTAFYLCASSIPGTGEVTEAFFGQGTRLTVV.